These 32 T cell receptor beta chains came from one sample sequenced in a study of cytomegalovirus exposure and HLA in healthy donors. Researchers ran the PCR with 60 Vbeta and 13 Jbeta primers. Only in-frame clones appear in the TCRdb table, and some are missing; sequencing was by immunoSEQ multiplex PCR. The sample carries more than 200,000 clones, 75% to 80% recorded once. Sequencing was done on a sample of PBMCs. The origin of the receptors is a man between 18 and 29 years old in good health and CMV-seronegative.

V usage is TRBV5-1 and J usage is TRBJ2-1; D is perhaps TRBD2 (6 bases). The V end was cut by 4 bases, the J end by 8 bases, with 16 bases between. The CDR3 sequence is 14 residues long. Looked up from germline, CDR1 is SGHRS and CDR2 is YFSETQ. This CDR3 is CASSGGTPRDEQFF. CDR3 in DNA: TGCGCCAGCAGCGGCGGGACCCCGAGAGATGAGCAGTTCTTC.

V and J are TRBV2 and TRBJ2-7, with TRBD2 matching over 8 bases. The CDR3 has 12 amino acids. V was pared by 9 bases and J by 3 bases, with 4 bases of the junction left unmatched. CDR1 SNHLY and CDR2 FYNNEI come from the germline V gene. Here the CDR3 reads CASSGALYEQYF. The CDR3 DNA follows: TGTGCCAGTAGCGGGGCCCTCTACGAGCAGTACTTC.

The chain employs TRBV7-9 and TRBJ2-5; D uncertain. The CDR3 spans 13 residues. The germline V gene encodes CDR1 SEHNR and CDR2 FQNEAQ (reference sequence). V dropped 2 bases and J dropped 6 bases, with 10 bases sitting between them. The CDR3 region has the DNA TGTGCCAGCAGCTTACCTAGGCTGCAGACCCAGTACTTC. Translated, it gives CASSLPRLQTQYF.

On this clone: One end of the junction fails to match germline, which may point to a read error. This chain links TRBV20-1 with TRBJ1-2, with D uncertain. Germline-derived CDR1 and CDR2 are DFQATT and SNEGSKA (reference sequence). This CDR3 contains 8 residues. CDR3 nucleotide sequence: TGCAGTGTTCAAGGCGGGGACTTC. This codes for CSVQGGDF.

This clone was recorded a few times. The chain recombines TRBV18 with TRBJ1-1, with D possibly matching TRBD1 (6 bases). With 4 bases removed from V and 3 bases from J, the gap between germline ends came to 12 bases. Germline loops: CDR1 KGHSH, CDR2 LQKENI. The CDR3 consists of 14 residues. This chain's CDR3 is CASSQSGADTEAFF. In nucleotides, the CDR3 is TGTGCCAGCTCACAGTCAGGGGCGGACACTGAAGCTTTCTTT. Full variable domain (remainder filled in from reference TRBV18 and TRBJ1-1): NAGVMQNPRHLVRRRGQEARLRCSPMKGHSHVYWYRQLPEEGLKFMVYLQKENIIDESGMPKERFSAEFPKEGPSILRIQQVVRGDSAAYFCASSQSGADTEAFFGQGTRLTVV.

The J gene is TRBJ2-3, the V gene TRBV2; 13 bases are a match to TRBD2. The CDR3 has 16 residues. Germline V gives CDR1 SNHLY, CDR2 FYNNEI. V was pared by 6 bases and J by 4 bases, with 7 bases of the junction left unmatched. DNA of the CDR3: TGTGCCAGCAGGCGACTAGCGGGAGGAGGGTCAGATACGCAGTATTTT. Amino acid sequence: CASRRLAGGGSDTQYF. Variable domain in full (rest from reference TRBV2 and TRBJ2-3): EPEVTQTPSHQVTQMGQEVILRCVPISNHLYFYWYRQILGQKVEFLVSFYNNEISEKSEIFDDQFSVERPDGSNFTLKIRSTKLEDSAMYFCASRRLAGGGSDTQYFGPGTRLTVL.

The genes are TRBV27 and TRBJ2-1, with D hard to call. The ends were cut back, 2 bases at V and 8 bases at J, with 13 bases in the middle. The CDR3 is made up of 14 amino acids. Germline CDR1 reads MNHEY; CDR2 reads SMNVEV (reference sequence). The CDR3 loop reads CASSLRLAGHEQFF. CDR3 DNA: TGTGCCAGCAGTTTACGACTGGCTGGCCATGAGCAGTTCTTC.

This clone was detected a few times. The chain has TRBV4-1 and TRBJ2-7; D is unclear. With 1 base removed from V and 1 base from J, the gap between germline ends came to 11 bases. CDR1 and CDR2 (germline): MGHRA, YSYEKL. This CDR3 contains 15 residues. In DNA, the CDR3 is TGCGCCAGCAGCCAAGCCAGCGCAGCATCCTACGAGCAGTACTTC. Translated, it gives CASSQASAASYEQYF.

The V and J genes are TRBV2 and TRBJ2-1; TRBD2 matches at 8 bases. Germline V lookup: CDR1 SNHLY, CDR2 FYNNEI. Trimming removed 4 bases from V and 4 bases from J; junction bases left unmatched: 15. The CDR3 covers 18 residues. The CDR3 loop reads CASSGLIVPAGDYNEQFF. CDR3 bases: TGTGCCAGCAGTGGATTGATCGTCCCAGCGGGGGATTACAATGAGCAGTTCTTC.

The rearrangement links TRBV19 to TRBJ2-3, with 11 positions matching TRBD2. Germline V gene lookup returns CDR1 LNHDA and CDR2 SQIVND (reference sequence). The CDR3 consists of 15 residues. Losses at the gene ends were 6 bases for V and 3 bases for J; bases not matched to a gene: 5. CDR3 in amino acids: CASRKLAGVTDTQYF. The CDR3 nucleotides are TGTGCCAGTAGAAAACTAGCGGGGGTAACAGATACGCAGTATTTT.

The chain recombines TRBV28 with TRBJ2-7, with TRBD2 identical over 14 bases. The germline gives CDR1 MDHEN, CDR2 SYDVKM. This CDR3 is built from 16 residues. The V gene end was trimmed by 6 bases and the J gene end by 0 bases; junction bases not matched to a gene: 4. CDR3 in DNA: TGTGCCAGCAGGGAGACTAGCGGGAGGGCCTCCTACGAGCAGTACTTC. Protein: CASRETSGRASYEQYF.

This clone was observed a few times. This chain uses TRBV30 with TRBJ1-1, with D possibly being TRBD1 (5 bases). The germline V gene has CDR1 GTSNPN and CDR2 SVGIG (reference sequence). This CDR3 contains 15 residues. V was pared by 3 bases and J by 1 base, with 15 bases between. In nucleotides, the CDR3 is TGTGCCTGGAGCGAAGGGCACAGGTGGAACACTGAAGCTTTCTTT. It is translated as CAWSEGHRWNTEAFF.

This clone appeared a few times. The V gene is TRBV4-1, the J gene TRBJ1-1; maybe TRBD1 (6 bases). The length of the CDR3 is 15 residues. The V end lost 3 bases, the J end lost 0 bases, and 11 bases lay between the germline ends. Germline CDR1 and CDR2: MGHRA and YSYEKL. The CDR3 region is CASSHAGGMNTEAFF. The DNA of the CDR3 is TGCGCCAGCAGCCACGCGGGGGGCATGAACACTGAAGCTTTCTTT.

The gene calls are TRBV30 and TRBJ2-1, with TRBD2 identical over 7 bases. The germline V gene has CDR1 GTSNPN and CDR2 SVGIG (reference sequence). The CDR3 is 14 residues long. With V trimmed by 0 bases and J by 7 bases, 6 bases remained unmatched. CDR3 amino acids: CAWSVAGFLNEQFF. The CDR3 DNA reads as TGTGCCTGGAGTGTAGCGGGATTTCTGAATGAGCAGTTCTTC.

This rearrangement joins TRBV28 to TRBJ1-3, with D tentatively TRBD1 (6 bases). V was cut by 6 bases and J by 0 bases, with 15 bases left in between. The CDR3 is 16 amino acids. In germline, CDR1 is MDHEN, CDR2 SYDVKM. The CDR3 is CASRHRVLTSGNTIYF. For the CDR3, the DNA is TGTGCCAGCAGACACAGGGTCCTCACCTCTGGAAACACCATATATTTT.

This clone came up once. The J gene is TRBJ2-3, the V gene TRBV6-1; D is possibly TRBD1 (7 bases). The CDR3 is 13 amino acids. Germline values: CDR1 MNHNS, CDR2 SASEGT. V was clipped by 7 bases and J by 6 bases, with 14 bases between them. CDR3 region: CASTQGGWDTQYF. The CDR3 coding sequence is TGTGCCAGCACCCAGGGGGGCTGGGATACGCAGTATTTT.

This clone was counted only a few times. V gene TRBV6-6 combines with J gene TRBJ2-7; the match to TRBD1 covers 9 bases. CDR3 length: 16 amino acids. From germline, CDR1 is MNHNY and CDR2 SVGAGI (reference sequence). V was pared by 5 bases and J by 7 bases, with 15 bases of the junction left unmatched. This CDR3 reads CASSHQRVTGGAEQYF. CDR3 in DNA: TGTGCCAGCAGTCATCAGAGGGTAACAGGGGGCGCTGAGCAGTACTTC.

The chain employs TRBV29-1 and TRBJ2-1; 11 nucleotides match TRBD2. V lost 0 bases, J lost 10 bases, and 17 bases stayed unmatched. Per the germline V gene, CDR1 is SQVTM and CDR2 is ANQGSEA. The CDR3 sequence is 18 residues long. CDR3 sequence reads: CSVEEGRGLAGTGGEQFF. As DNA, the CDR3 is TGCAGCGTTGAAGAGGGCAGAGGACTAGCGGGCACCGGGGGGGAGCAGTTCTTC.

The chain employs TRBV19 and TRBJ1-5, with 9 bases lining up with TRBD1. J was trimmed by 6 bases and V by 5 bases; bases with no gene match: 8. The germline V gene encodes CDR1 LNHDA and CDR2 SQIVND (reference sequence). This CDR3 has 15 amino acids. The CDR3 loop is CASSPWTGVAQPQHF. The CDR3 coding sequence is TGTGCCAGTAGTCCATGGACAGGGGTGGCTCAGCCCCAGCATTTT.

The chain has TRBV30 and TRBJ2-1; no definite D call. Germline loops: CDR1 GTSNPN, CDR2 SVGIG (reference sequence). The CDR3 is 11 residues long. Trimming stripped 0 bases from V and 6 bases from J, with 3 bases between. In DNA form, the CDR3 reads TGTGCCTGGAGTGTCTCCAATGAGCAGTTCTTC. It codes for CAWSVSNEQFF.

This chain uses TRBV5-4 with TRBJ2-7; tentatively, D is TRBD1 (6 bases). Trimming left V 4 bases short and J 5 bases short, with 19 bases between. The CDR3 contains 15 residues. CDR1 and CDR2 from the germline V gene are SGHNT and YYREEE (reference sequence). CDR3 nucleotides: TGTGCCAGCAGCCCGCCCGGGACATTTCAGCACGAGCAGTACTTC. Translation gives CASSPPGTFQHEQYF.

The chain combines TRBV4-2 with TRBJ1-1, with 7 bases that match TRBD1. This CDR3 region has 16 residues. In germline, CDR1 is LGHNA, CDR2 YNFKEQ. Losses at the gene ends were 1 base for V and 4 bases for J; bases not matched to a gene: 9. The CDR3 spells CASSQVSGQASTEAFF. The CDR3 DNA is TGTGCCAGCAGCCAAGTTAGCGGACAGGCGAGCACTGAAGCTTTCTTT.

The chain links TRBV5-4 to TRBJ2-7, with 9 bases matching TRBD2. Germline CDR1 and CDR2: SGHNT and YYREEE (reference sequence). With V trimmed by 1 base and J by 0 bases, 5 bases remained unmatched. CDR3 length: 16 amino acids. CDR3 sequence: CASSLRTSASSYEQYF. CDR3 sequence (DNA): TGTGCCAGCAGCTTGAGGACTAGCGCTAGCTCCTACGAGCAGTACTTC.

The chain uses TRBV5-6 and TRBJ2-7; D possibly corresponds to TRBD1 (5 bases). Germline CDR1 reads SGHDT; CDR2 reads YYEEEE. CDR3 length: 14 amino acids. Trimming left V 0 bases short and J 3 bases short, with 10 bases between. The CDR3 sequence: CASSLAAGFYEQYF. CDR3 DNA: TGTGCCAGCAGCTTGGCCGCAGGGTTCTACGAGCAGTACTTC.

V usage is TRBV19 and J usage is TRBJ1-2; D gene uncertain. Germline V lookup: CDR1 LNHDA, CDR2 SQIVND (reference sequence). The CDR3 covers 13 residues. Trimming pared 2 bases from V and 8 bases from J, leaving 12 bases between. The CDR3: CASSITDIWGYTF. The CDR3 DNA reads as TGTGCCAGTAGTATAACAGACATCTGGGGCTACACCTTC.

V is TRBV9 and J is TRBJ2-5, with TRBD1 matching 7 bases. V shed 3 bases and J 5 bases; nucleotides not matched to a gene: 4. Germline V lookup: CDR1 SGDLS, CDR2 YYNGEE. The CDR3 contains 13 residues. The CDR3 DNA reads TGTGCCAGCAGCGCGACAGGGTTGGAGACCCAGTACTTC. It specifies CASSATGLETQYF.

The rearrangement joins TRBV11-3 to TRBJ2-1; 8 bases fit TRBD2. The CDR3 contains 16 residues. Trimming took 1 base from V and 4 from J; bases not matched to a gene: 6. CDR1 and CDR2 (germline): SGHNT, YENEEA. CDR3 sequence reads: CASSLGPGLDYNEQFF. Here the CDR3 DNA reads TGTGCCAGCAGCTTAGGTCCGGGACTAGATTACAATGAGCAGTTCTTC.

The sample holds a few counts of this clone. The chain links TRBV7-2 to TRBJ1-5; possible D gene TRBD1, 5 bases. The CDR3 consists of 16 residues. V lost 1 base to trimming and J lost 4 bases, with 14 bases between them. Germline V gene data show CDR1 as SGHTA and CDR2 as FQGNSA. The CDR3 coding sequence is TGTGCCAGCAGCTTAGAGGCCGTGACAGAGAATCAGCCCCAGCATTTT. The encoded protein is CASSLEAVTENQPQHF. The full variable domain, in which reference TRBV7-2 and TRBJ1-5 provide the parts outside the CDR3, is GAGVSQSPSNKVTEKGKDVELRCDPISGHTALYWYRQSLGQGLEFLIYFQGNSAPDKSGLPSDRFSAERTGGSVSTLTIQRTQQEDSAVYLCASSLEAVTENQPQHFGDGTRLSIL.

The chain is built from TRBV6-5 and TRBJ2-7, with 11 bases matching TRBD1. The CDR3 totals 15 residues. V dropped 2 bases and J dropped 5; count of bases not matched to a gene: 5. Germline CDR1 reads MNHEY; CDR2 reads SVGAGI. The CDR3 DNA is TGTGCCAGCAGTTACGGACAGGGGGCCGGGGACGAGCAGTACTTC. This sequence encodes CASSYGQGAGDEQYF.

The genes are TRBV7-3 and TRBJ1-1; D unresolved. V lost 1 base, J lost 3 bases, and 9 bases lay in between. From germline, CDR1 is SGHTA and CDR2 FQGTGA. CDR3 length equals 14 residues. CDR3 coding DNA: TGTGCCAGCAGCTTAAACCCCGGGGACACTGAAGCTTTCTTT. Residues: CASSLNPGDTEAFF.

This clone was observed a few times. CDR3 residues: CASSLAPRGDEKLFF. CDR3 sequence (DNA): TGCGCCAGCAGCTTGGCCCCCAGGGGAGATGAAAAACTGTTTTTT. The chain recombines TRBV5-1 with TRBJ1-4; tentatively, D is TRBD1 (6 bases). Germline V gene lookup returns CDR1 SGHRS and CDR2 YFSETQ. Trimming shortened V by 0 bases and J by 6 bases, and 12 bases separated the two germline ends. This CDR3 is built from 15 residues.

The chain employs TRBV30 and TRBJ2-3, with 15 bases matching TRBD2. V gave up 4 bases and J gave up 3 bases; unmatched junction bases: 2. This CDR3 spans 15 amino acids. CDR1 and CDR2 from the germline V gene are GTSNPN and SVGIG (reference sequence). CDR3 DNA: TGTGCCTGGACCGGGACTAGCGGGAGGACAGATACGCAGTATTTT. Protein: CAWTGTSGRTDTQYF.